This T cell receptor (beta chain) was documented in a study of T cell repertoires in cytomegalovirus infection. TCRdb redid the calling of the reads with MiXCR, one entry per CDR3 protein. The repertoire holds approximately 500,000 distinct CDR3 sequences, with about 11% as singletons. Findings and caveats of the study: CMV-specific TCR beta clonotypes restricted by HLA-C were the ones dominating the ex vivo response.

Turning to this clonotype: What it recognizes is unknown.

Trimming took off 4 bases at V and 9 bases at J, with 22 bases between the two ends. Looked up from germline, CDR1 is LGHNA and CDR2 is YNFKEQ. CDR3 length equals 16 residues. The chain combines TRBV4-2 with TRBJ1-5; D is perhaps TRBD1 (5 bases). The sequencing input was PBMCs. The clonotype originates from a human donor in good health (CMV status not recorded). Some clones in this sample may be carry-over from other donors' samples. The CDR3 loop is CASSLGGVGEHGPQHF. CDR3 in DNA: TGTGCCAGCAGCCTTGGGGGGGTCGGGGAACATGGGCCCCAGCATTTT.